These 8 T cell receptor beta chains were all obtained from the same sample, sequenced in a study of T-cell reconstitution after alpha-beta-depleted transplantation in children. Construction of the TCRbeta library involved unique molecular identifiers. Via MiXCR, TCRdb re-called the PCR reads, giving one row per CDR3 protein. The table records some 200,000 distinct CDR3 sequences, approximately 10% of them present only once. Sequencing used PBMCs, obtained before TCRalphabeta/CD19-depleted stem cell transplant. These receptors were taken from a child under two years old with acute myeloid leukemia, due to receive a stem cell transplant.

The chain couples TRBV6-5 to TRBJ2-1, with 15 bases matching TRBD2. Germline V gene lookup returns CDR1 MNHEY and CDR2 SVGAGI. The trim removed 4 bases at V and 13 bases at J, leaving 8 bases unmatched. The CDR3 totals 15 residues. The CDR3 sequence is CASSLRTSGRAPQFF. The CDR3 region has the DNA TGTGCCAGCAGTTTACGGACTAGCGGGAGGGCGCCTCAGTTCTTC.

This clonotype was picked up many times. The rearrangement links TRBV28 to TRBJ2-1; D possibly corresponds to TRBD1 (6 bases). V gave up 4 bases and J gave up 2 bases, with 12 bases separating them. The CDR3 is 15 residues long. Germline V CDR1 and CDR2: MDHEN, SYDVKM. DNA of the CDR3: TGTGCCAGCAGTTACCGGGACACCGCCTACAATGAGCAGTTCTTC. This gives the protein CASSYRDTAYNEQFF.

The sample holds many counts of this clonotype. The CDR3 coding sequence is TGTGCCAGCAGCATCAGGACGGGCAACACTGAAGCTTTCTTT. It translates to CASSIRTGNTEAFF. This chain links TRBV6-5 with TRBJ1-1; D uncertain. The V gene's germline CDR1 is MNHEY and CDR2 SVGAGI. The CDR3 loop spans 14 amino acids. V shed 6 bases and J shed 2 bases, with 13 bases lying between them.

This clonotype was detected many times. CDR3 nucleotide sequence: TGTGCCAGCAGCTTAGGGCACAGGGTCCCCGGAAACACCATATATTTT. It specifies CASSLGHRVPGNTIYF. The chain joins TRBV7-2 to TRBJ1-3; D might be TRBD1 (6 bases). The V gene lost 1 base and the J gene lost 4 bases, with 14 bases spanning the gap. Germline assignment: CDR1 SGHTA and CDR2 FQGNSA. The CDR3 is 16 residues long.

This clonotype has just a few counts. The V and J genes are TRBV2 and TRBJ2-3; D gene ambiguous. The CDR3 is made up of 15 amino acids. V was clipped by 6 bases and J by 2 bases, with 15 bases between them. Per the germline V gene, CDR1 is SNHLY and CDR2 is FYNNEI. CDR3 loop: CASRQPGPYTDTQYF. DNA for the CDR3: TGTGCCAGCAGGCAACCGGGTCCCTACACAGATACGCAGTATTTT.

There are many counts of this clonotype. V is TRBV3-1 and J is TRBJ1-2, with D hard to call. V was pared by 4 bases and J by 3 bases, with 9 bases between. Germline assignment: CDR1 LGHDT and CDR2 YNNKEL (reference sequence). The CDR3 covers 13 residues. The CDR3 reads CASSPSNYYGYTF. The CDR3 region has the DNA TGTGCCAGCAGCCCCTCCAACTACTATGGCTACACCTTC.

This clonotype has a count of ten or more. This chain uses TRBV28 with TRBJ2-1; tentative D call: TRBD1 (5 bases). The CDR3 is 18 amino acids. V was shortened by 3 bases and J by 8 bases, with 26 bases between the two germline ends. The V gene's germline CDR1 is MDHEN and CDR2 SYDVKM. CDR3 protein: CASSLVGRAGPPMYEQFF. CDR3 coding DNA: TGTGCCAGCAGTTTGGTGGGCCGTGCAGGGCCCCCTATGTATGAGCAGTTCTTC.

This clonotype was picked up many times. The genes are TRBV20-1 and TRBJ1-2, with D perhaps matching TRBD1 (5 bases). V was cut by 0 bases and J by 4 bases, with 9 bases left in between. CDR1 and CDR2 from the germline V gene are DFQATT and SNEGSKA (reference sequence). The CDR3 consists of 13 residues. The CDR3 here is CSARDLTVYGYTF. The CDR3 region has the DNA TGCAGTGCTAGAGATCTGACAGTCTATGGCTACACCTTC.